Here is one TCR beta chain with its context. Arm-PCR with iRepertoire HTBI primers amplified the CDR3 regions for these TCR beta libraries. TCRdb fed the multiplex PCR reads into MiXCR, producing one record per CDR3 protein. The repertoire holds under 450,000 distinct CDR3 sequences, with roughly a quarter as singletons. Time point of the sample: persistent/refractory GD, antithyroid drugs over 5 years with positive TRAb. Preparation of the TCR library used RNA extracted from PBMCs. The data derive from a study of regulatory T cells in long-lasting Graves disease. The ends were cut back, 3 bases at V and 2 bases at J, with 10 bases in the middle. CDR3 length: 14 amino acids. Germline values: CDR1 KGHSH, CDR2 LQKENI.

The sample in question was peripheral blood mononuclear cells (PBMCs), obtained when the disease was refractory, from a patient treated with antithyroid drugs. The rearrangement joins TRBV18 to TRBJ1-1; a possible D gene is TRBD1 (5 bases). The TCR sequence derives from a female donor with Graves disease. CDR3 loop: CASSPAGTNTEAFF. CDR3 sequence (DNA): TGTGCCAGCTCACCTGCAGGGACCAACACTGAAGCTTTCTTT.